The T cell receptor (beta chain) described here comes from a study of blood T cell repertoires in COVID-19. Authors' data handling: Amplified reference gene primers provided the basis for estimating nucleated cell counts. Assay used: immunoSEQ multiplex PCR; TCRdb lists only in-frame clones, some missing. The D gene and trimming were derived from the DNA, and the V and J assignments and clone size from that table. The sample lists under 250,000 clones; about 88% were seen once. Enrolled during active infection, Seattle patients were then followed longitudinally. The length of the CDR3 is 15 residues. The germline V gene encodes CDR1 MNHEY and CDR2 SVGAGI. V lost 5 bases and J 7 bases, leaving 18 bases between the germline ends.

V is TRBV6-5 and J is TRBJ2-1, with D possibly matching TRBD1 (7 bases). This TCR came from a man aged 50 or older with COVID-19, enrolled during active disease. Sequenced: peripheral blood. The CDR3 DNA sequence: TGTGCCAGCAGTCTTGGGCCAGGGGGAGGAAATGAGCAGTTCTTC. Its protein product is CASSLGPGGGNEQFF.